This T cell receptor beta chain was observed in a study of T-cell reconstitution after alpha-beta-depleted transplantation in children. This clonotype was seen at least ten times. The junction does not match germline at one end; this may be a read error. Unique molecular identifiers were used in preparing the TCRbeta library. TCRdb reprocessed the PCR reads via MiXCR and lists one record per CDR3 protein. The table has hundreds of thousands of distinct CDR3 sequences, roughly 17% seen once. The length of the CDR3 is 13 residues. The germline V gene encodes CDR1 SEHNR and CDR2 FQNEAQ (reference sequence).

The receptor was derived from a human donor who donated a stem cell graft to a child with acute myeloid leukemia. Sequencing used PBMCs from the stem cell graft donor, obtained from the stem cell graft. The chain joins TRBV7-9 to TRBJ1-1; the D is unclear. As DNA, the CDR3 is TGTGCCAGCAGCCCGACGGTGAAGACTGAAGCTTTCTTT. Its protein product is CASSPTVKTEAFF.